A selection of T cell receptor beta chains follows, all from one sample in a study of T cells after yellow fever vaccination. TCRdb passed the 5' RACE reads through MiXCR, listing each CDR3 protein once. This sample has hundreds of thousands of distinct CDR3 sequences, with 7% to 9% found just once. The sequencing here drew on PBMCs, taken approximately 40 days after the first yellow fever vaccination. These receptors all come from a man younger than 35 who received the YFV17D yellow fever vaccine. Each CDR3 is given with its conserved first and last residue. Fields, in order: CDR3 length, V gene, D gene, J gene, clone size, CDR3 DNA, CDR3 protein. The D gene is left open where the match is weak. Only some rows state a clone size, as once, few, many or a class for expanded clones.

cdr3_length: 18
v_call: TRBV28
d_call: NA
j_call: TRBJ1-2
clone_size: many
cdr3_nt: TGTGCCAGCAGTTTAGGCAGGGCCTTCCGGACGGGGGGTAATGGCTACACCTTC
cdr3_aa: CASSLGRAFRTGGNGYTF

cdr3_length: 15
v_call: TRBV7-9
d_call: NA
j_call: TRBJ2-6
clone_size: many
cdr3_nt: TGTGCCAGCAGCTTAGGAGGGACCGGGGCCAACGTCCTGACTTTC
cdr3_aa: CASSLGGTGANVLTF

cdr3_length: 14
v_call: TRBV7-6
d_call: NA
j_call: TRBJ2-2
clone_size: once
cdr3_nt: TGTGCCAGCAGCCTTCCCTCGGTATCGTGGAAGCTGTTTTTT
cdr3_aa: CASSLPSVSWKLFF

cdr3_length: 15
v_call: TRBV6-1
d_call: NA
j_call: TRBJ2-3
clone_size: NA
cdr3_nt: TGTGCCAGCAACAGTCCTAACCTGGGGCCAGATACGCAGTATTTT
cdr3_aa: CASNSPNLGPDTQYF

cdr3_length: 13
v_call: TRBV5-1
d_call: NA
j_call: TRBJ1-1
clone_size: few
cdr3_nt: TGCGCCAGCAGCTTCGGTTTCAACACTGAAGCTTTCTTT
cdr3_aa: CASSFGFNTEAFF

cdr3_length: 13
v_call: TRBV12-3/TRBV12-4
d_call: NA
j_call: TRBJ2-7
clone_size: many
cdr3_nt: TGTGCCAGCAGTCTCCGGGACACCTACGAGCAGTACTTC
cdr3_aa: CASSLRDTYEQYF

cdr3_length: 15
v_call: TRBV4-2
d_call: NA
j_call: TRBJ2-1
clone_size: NA
cdr3_nt: TGTGCCAGCAGCCAAGGGGAAAGGGGCGGCGATGAGCAGTTCTTC
cdr3_aa: CASSQGERGGDEQFF

cdr3_length: 13
v_call: TRBV6-5
d_call: NA
j_call: TRBJ1-1
clone_size: NA
cdr3_nt: TGTGCCAGCAGTTACGGGAAGTGGACTGAAGCTTTCTTT
cdr3_aa: CASSYGKWTEAFF

cdr3_length: 17
v_call: TRBV5-8
d_call: TRBD1
j_call: TRBJ2-2
clone_size: few
cdr3_nt: TGTGCCAGCAGTATTCGAACAGGGGGCGAAGGTACCGGGGAGCTGTTTTTT
cdr3_aa: CASSIRTGGEGTGELFF

cdr3_length: 14
v_call: TRBV13
d_call: NA
j_call: TRBJ2-4
clone_size: few
cdr3_nt: TGTGCCAGCAGCAAGGACACCCAAGAAAACATTCAGTACTTC
cdr3_aa: CASSKDTQENIQYF

cdr3_length: 13
v_call: TRBV29-1
d_call: TRBD2
j_call: TRBJ2-3
clone_size: NA
cdr3_nt: TGCAGCTTCCCCAGCGGGGTGTACGGAACGCAGTATTTT
cdr3_aa: CSFPSGVYGTQYF

cdr3_length: 16
v_call: TRBV6-2/TRBV6-3
d_call: TRBD1
j_call: TRBJ2-1
clone_size: NA
cdr3_nt: TGTGCCAGCAGTTACTCGATAGGGACAGGTTACAATGAGCAGTTCTTC
cdr3_aa: CASSYSIGTGYNEQFF

cdr3_length: 17
v_call: TRBV5-1
d_call: TRBD2
j_call: TRBJ2-1
clone_size: few
cdr3_nt: TGCGCCAGCAGCTTGGAGCGGGGGGCCGGCTCCTACAATGAGCAGTTCTTC
cdr3_aa: CASSLERGAGSYNEQFF

cdr3_length: 12
v_call: TRBV20-1
d_call: NA
j_call: TRBJ1-5
clone_size: many
cdr3_nt: TGCAGTGCCAGCGGAGGTGGAGGGCCCCAGCATTTT
cdr3_aa: CSASGGGGPQHF

cdr3_length: 16
v_call: TRBV10-3
d_call: TRBD2
j_call: TRBJ2-2
clone_size: NA
cdr3_nt: TGTGCCGCAGAGGAGGGACTAGCGGCGAACACCGGGGAGCTGTTTTTT
cdr3_aa: CAAEEGLAANTGELFF

cdr3_length: 14
v_call: TRBV10-3
d_call: NA
j_call: TRBJ1-1
clone_size: few
cdr3_nt: TGTGCCATCAGCGACGACGACAGTGGCCCTGAAGCTTTCTTT
cdr3_aa: CAISDDDSGPEAFF

cdr3_length: 17
v_call: TRBV5-1
d_call: TRBD2
j_call: TRBJ2-1
clone_size: few
cdr3_nt: TGCGCCAGCAGCTTACTAGCGGGGGGAACTACAAGCAATGAGCAGTTCTTC
cdr3_aa: CASSLLAGGTTSNEQFF

cdr3_length: 18
v_call: TRBV11-2
d_call: TRBD1
j_call: TRBJ2-3
clone_size: NA
cdr3_nt: TGTGCCAGCAGCCATTCCGGGACAGGGACTTGGGGCACAGATACGCAGTATTTT
cdr3_aa: CASSHSGTGTWGTDTQYF

cdr3_length: 16
v_call: TRBV28
d_call: TRBD2
j_call: TRBJ2-1
clone_size: NA
cdr3_nt: TGTGCCAGCAGTACCCTCGGGGGGGCCTCTCGGTATGAGCAGTTCTTC
cdr3_aa: CASSTLGGASRYEQFF